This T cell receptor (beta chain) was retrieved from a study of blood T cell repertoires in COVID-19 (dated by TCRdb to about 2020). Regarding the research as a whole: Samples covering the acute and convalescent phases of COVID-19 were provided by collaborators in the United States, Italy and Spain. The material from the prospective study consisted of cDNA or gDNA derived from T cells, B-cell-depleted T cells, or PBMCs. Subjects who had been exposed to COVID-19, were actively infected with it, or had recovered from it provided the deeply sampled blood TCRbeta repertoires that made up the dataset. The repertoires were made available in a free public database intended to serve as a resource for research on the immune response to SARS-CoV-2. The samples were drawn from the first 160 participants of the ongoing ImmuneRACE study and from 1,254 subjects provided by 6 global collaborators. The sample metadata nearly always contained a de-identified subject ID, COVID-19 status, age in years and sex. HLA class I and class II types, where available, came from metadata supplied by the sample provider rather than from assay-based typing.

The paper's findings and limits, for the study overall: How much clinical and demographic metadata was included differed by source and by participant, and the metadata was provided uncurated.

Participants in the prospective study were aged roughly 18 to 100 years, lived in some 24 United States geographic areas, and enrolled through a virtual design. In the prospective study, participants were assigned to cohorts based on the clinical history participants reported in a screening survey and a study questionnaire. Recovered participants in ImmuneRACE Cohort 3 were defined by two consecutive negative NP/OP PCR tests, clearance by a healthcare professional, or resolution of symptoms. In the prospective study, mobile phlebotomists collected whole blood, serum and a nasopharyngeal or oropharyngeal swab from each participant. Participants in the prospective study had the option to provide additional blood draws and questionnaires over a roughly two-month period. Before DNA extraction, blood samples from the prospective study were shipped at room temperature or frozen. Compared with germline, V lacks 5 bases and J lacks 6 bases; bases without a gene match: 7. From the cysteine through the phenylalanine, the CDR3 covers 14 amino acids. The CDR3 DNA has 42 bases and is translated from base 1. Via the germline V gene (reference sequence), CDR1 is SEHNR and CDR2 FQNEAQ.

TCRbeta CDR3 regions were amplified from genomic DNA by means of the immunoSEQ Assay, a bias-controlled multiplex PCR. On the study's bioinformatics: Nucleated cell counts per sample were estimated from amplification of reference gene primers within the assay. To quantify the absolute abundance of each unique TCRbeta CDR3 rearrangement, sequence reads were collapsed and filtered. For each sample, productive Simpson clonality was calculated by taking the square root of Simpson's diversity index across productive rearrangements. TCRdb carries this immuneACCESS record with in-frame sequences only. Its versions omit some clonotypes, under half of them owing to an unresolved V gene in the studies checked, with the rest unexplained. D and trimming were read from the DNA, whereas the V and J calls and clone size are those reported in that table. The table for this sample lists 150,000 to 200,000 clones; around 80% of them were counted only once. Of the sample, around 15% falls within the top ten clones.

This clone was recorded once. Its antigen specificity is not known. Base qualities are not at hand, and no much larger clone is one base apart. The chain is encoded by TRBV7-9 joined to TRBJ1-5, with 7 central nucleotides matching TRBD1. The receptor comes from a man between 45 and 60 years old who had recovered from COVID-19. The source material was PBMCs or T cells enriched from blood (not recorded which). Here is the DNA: TGTGCCAGCAGCCCTCAGGGGGGTGGTCAGCCCCAGCATTTT. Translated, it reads CASSPQGGGQPQHF.